The clone carrying this T cell receptor beta chain showed up just a few times. Its antigen remains unidentified. 5'RACE with constant-segment primers built TCRalpha and TCRbeta cDNA libraries with UMIs. TCRdb processed the 5' RACE reads anew with MiXCR; each CDR3 protein has one entry. The table records approximately 290,000 distinct CDR3 sequences, less than 20% of them present only once. This sample stems from a study of T-cell memory formation after mild COVID-19. At the level of the study: TCR clusters were mostly donor specific.

This CDR3 comprises 15 residues. Trimming took 6 bases from V and 0 from J, leaving 12 bases between them. Broader study findings: Pre-infection memory carried some responding clones, suggesting that cross-reactive memory joined. There was a balanced CD4/CD8 profile in clones contracting day 15 to 85, and later expanders leaned CD4+.

Material for sequencing was PBMCs or a T cell subset sorted from them (not recorded which). J is TRBJ1-5 and V is TRBV12-3 or TRBV12-4; D possibly corresponds to TRBD1 (5 bases). The TCR originated in a man in his late teens or twenties who had mild COVID-19 (a few samples of this study predate the infection). Cell type and time point are not known. This CDR3 reads CASRQSRDSNQPQHF. DNA for the CDR3: TGTGCCAGCAGACAAAGCAGGGATAGCAATCAGCCCCAGCATTTT.